A single sample is the source of the 4 T cell receptor beta chains below, sequenced in a study of post-analysis software for immune sequencing data. Notes on the study in general: Roughly 5 TRBV segments occurring more often in patients than controls included TRBV5-6, TRBV5-1 and TRBV20-1.

Unique-molecular-identifier-tagged TCR beta cDNA libraries were used. TCRdb ran MiXCR on the PCR reads and lists one entry per CDR3 protein. The data show roughly 800,000 distinct CDR3 sequences, with about half seen just once and roughly 4.5% held by the top ten. The antigens of these receptors remain unknown. Sequencing was performed on blood. The receptors were sampled from a girl aged 10 to 17 with multiple sclerosis.

The genes are TRBV11-2 and TRBJ1-2; D gene unclear. V was clipped by 3 bases and J by 3 bases, with 23 bases between them. The CDR3 is 18 amino acids. Germline V lookup: CDR1 SGHAT, CDR2 FQNNGV. The DNA for the CDR3 is TGTGCCAGCAGCTTCCCCCCTTGGTGGGGAAGGTGGGACTATGGCTACACCTTC. This encodes CASSFPPWWGRWDYGYTF.

The rearrangement uses TRBV28 and TRBJ2-3; TRBD2 aligns across 10 bases. Germline V gene data show CDR1 as MDHEN and CDR2 as SYDVKM. V gave up 6 bases and J gave up 11 bases; unmatched junction bases: 17. The CDR3 totals 16 residues. In DNA form, the CDR3 reads TGTGCCAGCAGCCGCTCCCAGGGGCTAGCGGGAGCTATGCAGTATTTT. It codes for CASSRSQGLAGAMQYF.

The chain links TRBV12-3 or TRBV12-4 to TRBJ2-4, with no clear D. This CDR3 spans 15 amino acids. V was clipped by 7 bases and J by 1 base, with 14 bases between them. Written as DNA, the CDR3 is TGTGCCAGCACCTTGGGCGGTCGGGCCAAAAACATTCAGTACTTC. Its translation is CASTLGGRAKNIQYF.

The chain couples TRBV10-3 to TRBJ2-7; D is possibly TRBD2 (5 bases). V was trimmed by 6 bases and J by 6 bases, leaving 12 bases between them. CDR3 length equals 12 residues. From germline, CDR1 is ENHRY and CDR2 SYGVKD. The CDR3 DNA follows: TGTGCCATCAGGCCCGGGGAAGGCGAGCAGTACTTC. It specifies CAIRPGEGEQYF.